Each of the 24 T cell receptor beta chains below was sequenced from the same sample in a study of beta chain features in type 1 diabetes. Broader study findings: TCRB CDR3 length was moderately but significantly reduced in all four CD4+ subsets of Type 1 diabetes patients.

The investigators reverse transcribed all of the isolated RNA, so they sequenced expressed TCRB transcripts. This table comes from immunoSEQ multiplex PCR, and its TCRdb copy is limited to in-frame clones, with some not included. The sample has about 180,000 clones, less than 10% seen once. Their antigens remain unidentified. The sample consisted of central memory CD4+ T cells from blood. All receptors come from a man between 18 and 29 years old with type 1 diabetes.

This clone was observed at least ten times. V gene TRBV7-9 combines with J gene TRBJ2-1; the match to TRBD2 covers 8 bases. J lost 5 bases, V lost 4 bases, and 10 bases had no gene match. The CDR3 runs to 16 residues. Germline V CDR1 and CDR2: SEHNR, FQNEAQ (reference sequence). The DNA for the CDR3 is TGTGCCAGCAGCTCGCTACCGGGACTAGATAACAATGAGCAGTTCTTC. Translated: CASSSLPGLDNNEQFF.

The rearrangement uses TRBV11-2 and TRBJ1-1; perhaps TRBD1 as D (5 bases). In germline, CDR1 is SGHAT, CDR2 FQNNGV. Trimming left V 5 bases short and J 5 bases short, with 12 bases between. The CDR3 loop spans 13 amino acids. The CDR3, as DNA: TGTGCCAGCAGCACCCAGGGTGGGACTGAAGCTTTCTTT. It is translated as CASSTQGGTEAFF.

This clone was recorded a few times. The V gene is TRBV7-7, the J gene TRBJ2-3; D may be TRBD1 (5 bases). Germline CDR1 SSHAT, CDR2 FNYEAQ (reference sequence). The V and J ends lost 1 base and 6 bases respectively, with 11 bases between them. The CDR3 covers 14 residues. In nucleotides, the CDR3 is TGTGCCAGCAGCTTAGGTCCAGGGCGGGATACGCAGTATTTT. It translates to CASSLGPGRDTQYF.

This clone was observed a few times. This rearrangement joins TRBV5-1 to TRBJ2-7, with TRBD2 matching 8 bases. V lost 5 bases, J lost 0 bases, and 7 bases stayed unmatched. The CDR3 totals 15 residues. CDR1 and CDR2 from the germline V gene are SGHRS and YFSETQ. The CDR3 loop reads CASSSGTSTSYEQYF. The DNA for the CDR3 is TGCGCCAGCAGTTCCGGGACTAGTACCTCCTACGAGCAGTACTTC.

Many counts were recorded for this clone. The CDR3 here is CATSLTSGSTDTQYF. CDR3 DNA: TGTGCCACCAGCCTGACTAGCGGGAGCACAGATACGCAGTATTTT. This rearrangement joins TRBV15 to TRBJ2-3; 10 nucleotides line up with TRBD2. CDR3 length equals 15 residues. V lost 5 bases, J lost 0 bases, and 2 bases stayed unmatched. The germline V gene has CDR1 LNHNV and CDR2 YYDKDF (reference sequence). The whole variable domain, remainder taken from reference TRBV15 and TRBJ2-3, is DAMVIQNPRYQVTQFGKPVTLSCSQTLNHNVMYWYQQKSSQAPKLLFHYYDKDFNNEADTPDNFQSRRPNTSFCFLDIRSPGLGDTAMYLCATSLTSGSTDTQYFGPGTRLTVL.

The V and J genes are TRBV28 and TRBJ1-1, with D hard to call. This CDR3 contains 12 residues. With 2 bases removed from V and 11 bases from J, the gap between germline ends came to 12 bases. CDR1 and CDR2 from the germline V gene are MDHEN and SYDVKM. CDR3 nucleotide sequence: TGTGCCAGCAGTTTAGGCCTAGTTGGGGCTTTCTTT. Translation: CASSLGLVGAFF.

This sequence joins TRBV27 and TRBJ2-1; 9 positions match TRBD1. CDR3 length equals 18 residues. With 0 bases clipped from V and 2 bases from J, the junction kept 8 bases outside the gene matches. Germline V gene data show CDR1 as MNHEY and CDR2 as SMNVEV (reference sequence). The CDR3 loop reads CASSLSPPRTGAYNEQFF. CDR3 nucleotide sequence: TGTGCCAGCAGTTTATCCCCTCCAAGGACAGGGGCCTACAATGAGCAGTTCTTC.

The V call is TRBV6-5, the J call TRBJ2-4; 7 bases line up with TRBD2. Germline CDR1 MNHEY, CDR2 SVGAGI. The CDR3 contains 13 residues. V lost 6 bases to trimming and J lost 10 bases; unmatched junction nucleotides: 9. CDR3 loop: CASSPPGTTIQYF. In DNA, the CDR3 is TGTGCCAGCAGCCCTCCCGGGACTACGATTCAGTACTTC.

This clone was counted between two and nine times. The chain links TRBV10-2 to TRBJ2-1; 10 bases map to TRBD2. The CDR3 loop spans 13 amino acids. Germline CDR1 WSHSY, CDR2 SAAADI. V dropped 5 bases and J dropped 9; count of bases not matched to a gene: 4. This CDR3 is CASSSGGAIEQFF. The CDR3, as DNA: TGCGCCAGCAGTAGCGGGGGGGCCATTGAGCAGTTCTTC.

This clone was detected only a few times. The chain combines TRBV27 with TRBJ1-2, with TRBD1 as a possible D gene (5 bases). This CDR3 region has 14 residues. CDR1 and CDR2 from the germline V gene are MNHEY and SMNVEV (reference sequence). V lost 5 bases and J lost 3, with 13 bases in between. The CDR3 bases are TGTGCCAGCAGTCTTCGAGGGACTGACTATGGCTACACCTTC. Translating gives CASSLRGTDYGYTF.

This sequence joins TRBV7-9 and TRBJ2-7; D unresolved. This CDR3 region has 14 residues. The germline V and J ends were trimmed by 2 bases and 2 bases, with 10 bases remaining between them. Germline V CDR1 and CDR2: SEHNR, FQNEAQ (reference sequence). Written as DNA, the CDR3 is TGTGCCAGCAGCTTATACGTAGAGACCTACGAGCAGTACTTC. As protein: CASSLYVETYEQYF. Together with reference TRBV7-9 and TRBJ2-7, the CDR3 gives the full variable domain: DTGVSQNPRHKITKRGQNVTFRCDPISEHNRLYWYRQTLGQGPEFLTYFQNEAQLEKSRLLSDRFSAERPKGSFSTLEIQRTEQGDSAMYLCASSLYVETYEQYFGPGTRLTVT.

The chain has TRBV2 and TRBJ2-1; TRBD2 matches 8 bases. The CDR3 runs 15 residues. Germline V CDR1 and CDR2: SNHLY, FYNNEI. J was trimmed by 2 bases and V by 7 bases; bases with no gene match: 7. In DNA form, the CDR3 reads TGTGCCAGCATGAGTCGGGGGGGCCCCTACAATGAGCAGTTCTTC. Translation: CASMSRGGPYNEQFF.

This clone was counted at least ten times. The chain has TRBV28 and TRBJ1-2; possibly TRBD1 for D (5 bases). The V gene lost 5 bases and the J gene lost 4 bases, with 17 bases spanning the gap. The germline V gene has CDR1 MDHEN and CDR2 SYDVKM. The CDR3 runs 15 residues. The CDR3 coding sequence is TGTGCCAGCAGTACGTCTCAGGGCGACGGCTATGGCTACACCTTC. Amino acids: CASSTSQGDGYGYTF.

V gene TRBV6-6 combines with J gene TRBJ2-4; 7 nucleotides align to TRBD1. The trim removed 4 bases at V and 8 bases at J, leaving 5 bases unmatched. This CDR3 comprises 13 residues. Germline V lookup: CDR1 MNHNY, CDR2 SVGAGI (reference sequence). The CDR3 nucleotides are TGTGCCAGCAGTTCGACAGGGTCTCACATTCAGTACTTC. Translating gives CASSSTGSHIQYF.

This clone has only a few counts. The chain couples TRBV10-2 to TRBJ1-2; D is possibly TRBD1 (6 bases). The germline gives CDR1 WSHSY, CDR2 SAAADI. The CDR3 sequence is 15 residues long. Trimming took 3 bases from V and 8 from J, leaving 19 bases between them. The CDR3 here is CASSDPRDIRRGYTF. CDR3 nucleotides: TGCGCCAGCAGTGACCCCCGGGACATTAGACGAGGCTACACCTTC.

The chain recombines TRBV28 with TRBJ2-7, with 7 bases that match TRBD2. J was trimmed by 6 bases and V by 6 bases; bases with no gene match: 11. The CDR3 has 14 residues. The V gene's germline CDR1 is MDHEN and CDR2 SYDVKM. In nucleotides, the CDR3 is TGTGCCAGCAGCGGACTCGGGACTACCCGCGAGCAGTACTTC. This sequence encodes CASSGLGTTREQYF.

CDR3 region: CAWRRQGAGDTQYF. Here the CDR3 DNA reads TGTGCCTGGAGACGACAGGGGGCTGGAGATACGCAGTATTTT. The V gene is TRBV30, the J gene TRBJ2-3; 10 bases align to TRBD1. Germline V gives CDR1 GTSNPN, CDR2 SVGIG (reference sequence). The CDR3 has 14 residues. Trimming removed 3 bases from V and 5 bases from J; junction bases left unmatched: 5.

The V and J genes are TRBV2 and TRBJ2-1, with D perhaps TRBD2 (6 bases). Trimming pared 3 bases from V and 9 bases from J, leaving 15 bases between. This CDR3 has 14 residues. Germline V gene data show CDR1 as SNHLY and CDR2 as FYNNEI. CDR3 amino acids: CASSDPGAAGEQFF. The CDR3 nucleotides are TGTGCCAGCAGTGACCCGGGAGCGGCGGGTGAGCAGTTCTTC. The complete variable domain, with remaining parts taken from reference TRBV2 and TRBJ2-1, reads EPEVTQTPSHQVTQMGQEVILRCVPISNHLYFYWYRQILGQKVEFLVSFYNNEISEKSEIFDDQFSVERPDGSNFTLKIRSTKLEDSAMYFCASSDPGAAGEQFFGPGTRLTVL.

This clone was picked up a small number of times. This chain connects TRBV6-1 to TRBJ2-2; 7 bases are shared with TRBD2. CDR1 and CDR2 from the germline V gene are MNHNS and SASEGT. The CDR3 totals 14 residues. With 10 bases clipped from V and 0 bases from J, the junction kept 5 bases outside the gene matches. CDR3 loop: CAIREGANTGELFF. DNA for the CDR3: TGTGCCATCAGGGAGGGAGCGAACACCGGGGAGCTGTTTTTT.

This clone occurred a few times. This chain links TRBV4-3 with TRBJ2-1, with 9 bases aligning to TRBD2. The CDR3 loop spans 17 amino acids. J gave up 9 bases and V 1 base, and 13 bases lay outside the gene matches. Germline assignment: CDR1 LGHNA and CDR2 YSLEER. The CDR3 sequence is CASSQGVLAGTPGEQFF. DNA of the CDR3: TGCGCCAGCAGCCAAGGCGTCCTAGCGGGGACTCCGGGTGAGCAGTTCTTC.

This chain uses TRBV2 with TRBJ1-1, with unresolved D. The length of the CDR3 is 11 residues. V was pared by 4 bases and J by 3 bases, with 3 bases between. The germline gives CDR1 SNHLY, CDR2 FYNNEI. CDR3 nucleotides: TGTGCCAGCAGTGCCGACACTGAAGCTTTCTTT. Its translation is CASSADTEAFF.

The chain employs TRBV19 and TRBJ1-4, with TRBD1 as a possible D gene (6 bases). CDR1 is LNHDA, CDR2 SQIVND, per germline (reference sequence). The V gene lost 8 bases and the J gene lost 6 bases, with 10 bases spanning the gap. This CDR3 has 12 amino acids. CDR3 nucleotides: TGTGCCAGTCGGGACAACCATGAAAAACTGTTTTTT. It yields the protein CASRDNHEKLFF. Together with reference TRBV19 and TRBJ1-4, the CDR3 gives the full variable domain: DGGITQSPKYLFRKEGQNVTLSCEQNLNHDAMYWYRQDPGQGLRLIYYSQIVNDFQKGDIAEGYSVSREKKESFPLTVTSAQKNPTAFYLCASRDNHEKLFFGSGTQLSVL.

This clone has just a few counts. The chain is built from TRBV11-2 and TRBJ2-7; 8 bases fit TRBD1. Unmatched junction bases numbered 3, after V lost 3 bases and J lost 2 bases. Looked up from germline, CDR1 is SGHAT and CDR2 is FQNNGV. The CDR3 is 14 amino acids. CDR3 sequence (DNA): TGTGCCAGCAGCTTGGGACAGGAGACCTACGAGCAGTACTTC. Its translation: CASSLGQETYEQYF.

This clone was observed many times. This chain joins TRBV28 and TRBJ2-3, with D possibly TRBD1 on 6 matching bases. The CDR3 spans 16 residues. Between the trimmed V and J ends, which lost 0 bases and 2 bases, there was a span of 12 bases. CDR1 and CDR2 (germline): MDHEN, SYDVKM. For the CDR3, the DNA is TGTGCCAGCAGTTTATGGTCAGGGGCGCTCACAGATACGCAGTATTTT. This encodes CASSLWSGALTDTQYF.